This is a list of T cell receptor beta chains from one sample in a study of blood T cell repertoires in COVID-19. Assay: immunoSEQ multiplex PCR; the TCRdb copy retains only in-frame clones and omits some. The sample has tens of thousands of clones, around 88% seen once. The source material was peripheral blood. These TCRs come from a human donor in a cohort sampled during active COVID-19. CDR3s include the opening cysteine and the closing phenylalanine or tryptophan. The order of the fields is D gene, clone size, V gene, J gene, CDR3 DNA, CDR3 protein. D genes are given only for firm matches. Some rows have no size entry. The others give once, few or many, or a class for an expanded clone.

>NA|NA|TRBV19|TRBJ2-7
TGTGCCAGTAGTATGGGCGGGTACTACGAGCAGTACTTC
CASSMGGYYEQYF
>NA|NA|TRBV19|TRBJ2-4
TGTGCCAGTAGCCGACACACCACCGGGGTAGCCAAAAACATTCAGTACTTC
CASSRHTTGVAKNIQYF
>NA|NA|TRBV7-2|TRBJ2-1
TGTGCCAGCAGCTTAGTTGCGGGACGTAGCGGCAATGAGCAGTTCTTC
CASSLVAGRSGNEQFF
>TRBD2|NA|TRBV6-2/TRBV6-3|TRBJ2-3
TGTGCCAGCAGTTCCCCCTCTGCGGGAGGGCCGAATACGCAGTATTTT
CASSSPSAGGPNTQYF
>TRBD2|NA|TRBV28|TRBJ2-7
TGTGCCAGCAGTTTGATCCTAGCGGGAGATCAGCGCGAGCAGTACTTC
CASSLILAGDQREQYF
>TRBD2|NA|TRBV7-9|TRBJ2-7
TGTGCCAGCAGCTTGGGACTAGCGGGAGTGAGCTCCTACGAGCAGTACTTC
CASSLGLAGVSSYEQYF
>NA|NA|TRBV10-3|TRBJ2-3
TGTGCCATCAGTGAGTCGGGAGACACCTCCCTTTCTAGCACAGATACGCAGTATTTT
CAISESGDTSLSSTDTQYF
>NA|NA|TRBV30|TRBJ1-4
TGTGCCTGGAACCCTGGCAGTAATGAAAAACTGTTTTTT
CAWNPGSNEKLFF
>NA|NA|TRBV7-2|TRBJ2-3
TGTGCCAGCAGCTCATCACGCGGCGGGGCAACGCAGTATTTT
CASSSSRGGATQYF
>TRBD2|NA|TRBV2|TRBJ2-3
TGTGCCAGCAGTGAAGTGCCTAGCGGGAGAGAGGCAGATACGCAGTATTTT
CASSEVPSGREADTQYF
>TRBD1|NA|TRBV5-1|TRBJ1-1
TGCGCCAGCAGCAAGACAGGGGGCTCGAACACTGAAGCTTTCTTT
CASSKTGGSNTEAFF
>NA|once|TRBV5-5|TRBJ2-3
TGTGCCAGCAGCTTCCACCTTTACAGGGTTCAGGATACGCAGTATTTT
CASSFHLYRVQDTQYF
>NA|NA|TRBV24-1|TRBJ2-7
TGTGCCACCAGTGTGGCGGGAAGGGGCGAGCAGTACTTC
CATSVAGRGEQYF
>NA|NA|TRBV7-3|TRBJ2-1
TGTGCCAGCAGCATCCTACCTAATGAGCAGTTCTTC
CASSILPNEQFF
>TRBD1|few|TRBV19|TRBJ1-2
TGTGCCAGTAGTGAGGGACAGTATGGCTACACCTTC
CASSEGQYGYTF
>NA|NA|TRBV20-1|TRBJ2-1
TGCAGTGCTAGAGCCGACAATGAGCAGTTCTTC
CSARADNEQFF
>TRBD1|once|TRBV7-8|TRBJ2-3
TGTGCCAGCAGCCGAGACAGGGGGCAAGATACGCAGTATTTT
CASSRDRGQDTQYF
>NA|NA|TRBV19|TRBJ2-2
TGTGCCAGTAGTACCAGGGGCGTCGGGGAGCTGTTTTTT
CASSTRGVGELFF
>TRBD1|NA|TRBV9|TRBJ1-3
TGTGCCAGCAGTCCGGGACAGAATGTAAACACCATATATTTT
CASSPGQNVNTIYF
>NA|few|TRBV18|TRBJ1-2
TGTGCCAGCTCACCGGACAGAAACTATGGCTACACCTTC
CASSPDRNYGYTF
>TRBD1|NA|TRBV5-1|TRBJ1-1
TGCGCCAGCAGCGGCCGAGGGACAGGGGACACTGAAGCTTTCTTT
CASSGRGTGDTEAFF
>TRBD1|once|TRBV7-2|TRBJ2-3
TGTGCCAGCAGCAGGACAACAGGGGGCCCCGATACGCAGTATTTT
CASSRTTGGPDTQYF
>NA|NA|TRBV5-8|TRBJ2-2
TGTGCCAGCCAACAACAGGGTGCGTACGGGGAGCTGTTTTTT
CASQQQGAYGELFF
>NA|NA|TRBV5-6|TRBJ2-3
TGTGCCAGCAGCTTCCGGGTCTCACCGGGGGATACGCAGTATTTT
CASSFRVSPGDTQYF
>NA|NA|TRBV6-5|TRBJ2-7
TGTGCCAGCAGTTACCAGGGGTCAATCTACGAGCAGTACTTC
CASSYQGSIYEQYF
>NA|NA|TRBV5-1|TRBJ2-5
TGCGCCAGCGGCTACGGGACTGTGCAAGAGACCCAGTACTTC
CASGYGTVQETQYF
>NA|few|TRBV5-6|TRBJ1-4
TGTGCCAGCAGCGGGGACGGGGGACTGTTTTTT
CASSGDGGLFF
>NA|NA|TRBV15|TRBJ2-1
TGTGCCACCAGCAGAGATCGGGGTGGAGGCAATGAGCAGTTCTTC
CATSRDRGGGNEQFF
>TRBD1|NA|TRBV7-2|TRBJ2-2
TGTGCCAGCAGCTCCCCCGGGACAGGGCTCACCGGGGAGCTGTTTTTT
CASSSPGTGLTGELFF
>TRBD1|NA|TRBV3-1/TRBV3-2|TRBJ2-1
TGTGCCAGCAGCCGGGACAGATACAATGAGCAGTTCTTC
CASSRDRYNEQFF
>NA|NA|TRBV5-5|TRBJ1-5
TGTGCCAGCAGCTTGGGGTGGCGGCAGCCCCAGCATTTT
CASSLGWRQPQHF
>NA|NA|TRBV19|TRBJ2-6
TGTGCCAGTAGTATAAGGGGGAGAGCTGGGGCCAACGTCCTGACTTTC
CASSIRGRAGANVLTF
>TRBD2|NA|TRBV7-9|TRBJ2-2
TGTGCCAGCAGCTTATCCCCCGGACTAGCGGTTACCGGGGAGCTGTTTTTT
CASSLSPGLAVTGELFF
>NA|NA|TRBV18|TRBJ2-5
TGTGCCAGCTCACCTACATACCAAGAGACCCAGTACTTC
CASSPTYQETQYF
>NA|NA|TRBV12-3/TRBV12-4|TRBJ1-4
TGTGCCAGCACCATGGGCGAAAAACTGTTTTTT
CASTMGEKLFF
>NA|once|TRBV5-1|TRBJ2-3
TGCGCCAGCAGCCCGTACTCCTACGATTTAGATACGCAGTATTTT
CASSPYSYDLDTQYF
>TRBD2|NA|TRBV19|TRBJ2-1
TGTGCCAGTAGTAGACTAGCGGGCTCCTACAATGAGCAGTTCTTC
CASSRLAGSYNEQFF
>NA|few|TRBV29-1|TRBJ1-2
TGCAGCGTTTGGGTAGGACGGGAAGGCGGCTACACCTTC
CSVWVGREGGYTF
>TRBD1|NA|TRBV10-2|TRBJ1-1
TGCGCCAGCAGCCTGGACAGGGGCACTGAAGCTTTCTTT
CASSLDRGTEAFF
>NA|few|TRBV10-3|TRBJ1-1
TGTGCCATCAGTGAGAGGGGTACGACTGAAGCTTTCTTT
CAISERGTTEAFF
>TRBD1|NA|TRBV13|TRBJ2-3
TGTGCCAGCAGCTTTCGGGCAGGGGGCGCAGATACGCAGTATTTT
CASSFRAGGADTQYF
>NA|NA|TRBV6-6|TRBJ2-1
TGTGCCAGCAGTTACCCGGGGTCCTATGAGCAGTTCTTC
CASSYPGSYEQFF
>NA|NA|TRBV6-2/TRBV6-3|TRBJ2-5
TGTGCCAGCAGTCAGGGAGAGACCCAGTACTTC
CASSQGETQYF
>TRBD2|NA|TRBV3-1/TRBV3-2|TRBJ2-2
TGTGCCAGCAGCCAAGTGCTAGCGGGAGGGCCTATCGGGGAGCTGTTTTTT
CASSQVLAGGPIGELFF
>TRBD1|NA|TRBV19|TRBJ1-2
TGTGCCAGTAGTCGGGACAGGGGGATGTATGGCTACACCTTC
CASSRDRGMYGYTF
>TRBD2|once|TRBV5-6|TRBJ2-1
TGTGCCAGCAGCCCAGACGCGGGAGCAGTCAGGAATGAGCAGTTCTTC
CASSPDAGAVRNEQFF
>TRBD2|NA|TRBV9|TRBJ2-1
TGTGCCAGCAGCGCTAGCGGGCTAGCGGGAGGGTTTGAGCAGTTCTTC
CASSASGLAGGFEQFF
>NA|NA|TRBV4-3|TRBJ2-1
TGCGCCAGCAGCCAATACCCTAACTCCAATAAGCAGTTCTTC
CASSQYPNSNKQFF